This TCR beta chain was recorded in a study of radiation and T cells in renal cell carcinoma. Whole-study findings and limits: In blood, top tumor clones expanded by 2 weeks, shrinking by 4.

Some clones are missing from TCRdb's copy, which holds only in-frame ones; the method was immunoSEQ multiplex PCR. The table lists about 88,000 clones, 70% to 90% of them singletons. Time point meaning: baseline pretreatment blood. As for treatment: 15 Gy SBRT to primary tumor, nephrectomy 4 weeks later. After SBRT, blood was collected at 2 and 4 weeks, plus baseline. The patient's renal cell carcinoma had clear cell pathology. Comments on this clone: Its antigen is unidentified.

Germline assignment: CDR1 LGHNT and CDR2 FRNRAP. V lost 3 bases, J lost 1 base, and 10 bases lay in between. CDR3 size: 15 residues. The sample consisted of blood, taken from a patient whose treatment included radiotherapy and nephrectomy. The TCR was taken from a man between 45 and 60 years old with renal cell carcinoma. The chain employs TRBV12-5 and TRBJ1-3; D gene ambiguous. Here the CDR3 DNA reads TGTGCTAGTGGTTTAAGTGTTAGTTCTGGAAACACCATATATTTT. It codes for CASGLSVSSGNTIYF.